Sequencing of this TCR beta chain was carried out in a study of response to subunit inactivated influenza vaccine. This CDR3 contains 13 residues. From germline, CDR1 is MDHEN and CDR2 SYDVKM. In TCRdb, the RT-PCR reads were re-called with MiXCR into one record per CDR3 protein. This sample has 590,000 or so distinct CDR3 sequences, with approximately 15% found just once. This receptor was identified in a man aged 50 or older who received an inactivated influenza vaccine. The rearrangement uses TRBV28 and TRBJ2-3, with TRBD2 matching over 7 bases. Sample: PBMCs from blood, taken roughly 2 weeks before vaccination. CDR3 sequence reads: CASREGHTDTQYF. Here the CDR3 DNA reads TGTGCTTCAAGGGAGGGCCACACAGATACGCAGTATTTT.